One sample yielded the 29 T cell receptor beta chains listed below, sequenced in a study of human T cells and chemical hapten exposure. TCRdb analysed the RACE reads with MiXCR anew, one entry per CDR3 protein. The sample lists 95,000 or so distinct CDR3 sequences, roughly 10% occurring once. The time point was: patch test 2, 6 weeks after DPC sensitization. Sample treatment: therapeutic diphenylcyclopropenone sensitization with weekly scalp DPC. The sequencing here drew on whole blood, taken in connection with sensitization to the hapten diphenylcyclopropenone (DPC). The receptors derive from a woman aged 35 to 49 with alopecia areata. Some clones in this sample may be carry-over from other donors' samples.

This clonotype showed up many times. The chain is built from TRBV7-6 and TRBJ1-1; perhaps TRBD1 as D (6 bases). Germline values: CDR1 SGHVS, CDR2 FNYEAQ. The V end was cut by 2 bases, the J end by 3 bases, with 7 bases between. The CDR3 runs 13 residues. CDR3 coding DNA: TGTGCCAGCAGCTTACAGGGGTACACTGAAGCTTTCTTT. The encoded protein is CASSLQGYTEAFF.

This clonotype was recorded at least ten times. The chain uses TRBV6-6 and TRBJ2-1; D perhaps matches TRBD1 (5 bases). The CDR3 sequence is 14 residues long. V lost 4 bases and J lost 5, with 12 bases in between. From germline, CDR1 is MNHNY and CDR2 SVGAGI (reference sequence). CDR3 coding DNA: TGTGCCAGCAGTTTTTCGGGCAGGGACAATGAGCAGTTCTTC. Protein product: CASSFSGRDNEQFF.

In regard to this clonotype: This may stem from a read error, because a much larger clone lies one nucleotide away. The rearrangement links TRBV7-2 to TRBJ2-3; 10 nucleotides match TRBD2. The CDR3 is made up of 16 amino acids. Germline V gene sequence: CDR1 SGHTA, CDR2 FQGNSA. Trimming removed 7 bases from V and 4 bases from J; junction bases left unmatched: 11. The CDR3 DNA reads TGTGCCAGCAACTTTAGCGGGAGGAATCGGGCAGATACGCAGTATTTT. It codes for CASNFSGRNRADTQYF.

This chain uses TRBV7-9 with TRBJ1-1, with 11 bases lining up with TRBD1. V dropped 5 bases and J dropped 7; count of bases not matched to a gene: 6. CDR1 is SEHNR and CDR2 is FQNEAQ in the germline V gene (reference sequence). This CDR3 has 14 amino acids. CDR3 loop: CASSKDRGRDEAFF. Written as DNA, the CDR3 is TGTGCCAGCAGCAAGGACAGGGGGCGAGATGAAGCTTTCTTT.

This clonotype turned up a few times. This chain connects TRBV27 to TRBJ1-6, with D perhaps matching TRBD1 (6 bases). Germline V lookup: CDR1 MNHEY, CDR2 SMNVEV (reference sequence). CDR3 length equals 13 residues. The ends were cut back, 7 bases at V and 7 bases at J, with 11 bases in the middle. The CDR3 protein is CASKNRENSPLHF. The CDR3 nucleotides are TGTGCCAGCAAAAACAGGGAGAATTCACCCCTCCACTTT.

For the CDR3, the DNA is TGTGCCAGCAGCTTCCGCCCCTACAACCCTTCGAGCCAGCGGGGACCGCCTACAGATACGCAGTATTTT. It codes for CASSFRPYNPSSQRGPPTDTQYF. The V gene is TRBV7-2, the J gene TRBJ2-3; 7 bases match TRBD2. J gave up 3 bases and V 3 bases, and 30 bases lay outside the gene matches. This CDR3 spans 23 amino acids. Germline CDR1 SGHTA, CDR2 FQGNSA.

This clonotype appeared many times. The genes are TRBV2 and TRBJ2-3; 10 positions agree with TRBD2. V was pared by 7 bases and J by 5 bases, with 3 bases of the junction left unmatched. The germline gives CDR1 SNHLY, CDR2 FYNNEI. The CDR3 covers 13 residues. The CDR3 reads CASIRLAGDTQYF. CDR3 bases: TGTGCCAGCATTCGACTAGCGGGAGATACGCAGTATTTT.

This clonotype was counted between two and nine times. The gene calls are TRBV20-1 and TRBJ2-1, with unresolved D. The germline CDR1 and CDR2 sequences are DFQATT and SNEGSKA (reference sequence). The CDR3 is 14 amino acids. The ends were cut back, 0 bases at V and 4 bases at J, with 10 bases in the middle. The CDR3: CSARDLQFYNEQFF. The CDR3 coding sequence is TGCAGTGCTAGAGATCTGCAGTTTTACAATGAGCAGTTCTTC.

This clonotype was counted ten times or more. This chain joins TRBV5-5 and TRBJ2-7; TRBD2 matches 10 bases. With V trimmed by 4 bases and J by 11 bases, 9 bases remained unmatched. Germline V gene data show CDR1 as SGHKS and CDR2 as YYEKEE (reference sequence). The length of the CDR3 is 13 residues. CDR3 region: CASSPGLALREYF. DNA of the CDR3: TGTGCCAGCAGCCCGGGACTAGCGCTGAGGGAGTACTTC. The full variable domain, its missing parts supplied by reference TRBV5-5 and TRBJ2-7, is DAGVTQSPTHLIKTRGQQVTLRCSPISGHKSVSWYQQVLGQGPQFIFQYYEKEERGRGNFPDRFSARQFPNYSSELNVNALLLGDSALYLCASSPGLALREYFGPGTRLTVT.

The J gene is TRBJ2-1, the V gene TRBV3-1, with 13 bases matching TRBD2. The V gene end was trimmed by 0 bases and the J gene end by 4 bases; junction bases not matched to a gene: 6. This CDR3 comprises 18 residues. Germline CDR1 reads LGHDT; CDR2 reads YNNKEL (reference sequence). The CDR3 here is CASSQDRTSGGYYNEQFF. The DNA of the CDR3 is TGTGCCAGCAGCCAAGATAGGACTAGCGGGGGATATTACAATGAGCAGTTCTTC.

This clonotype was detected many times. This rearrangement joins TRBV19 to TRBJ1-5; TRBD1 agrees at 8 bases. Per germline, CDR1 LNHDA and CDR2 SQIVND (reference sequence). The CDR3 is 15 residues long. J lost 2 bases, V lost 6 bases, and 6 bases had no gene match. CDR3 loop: CASSRQGLGNQPQHF. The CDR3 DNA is TGTGCCAGTAGCCGACAGGGGCTCGGCAATCAGCCCCAGCATTTT. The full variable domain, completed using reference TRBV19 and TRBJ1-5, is DGGITQSPKYLFRKEGQNVTLSCEQNLNHDAMYWYRQDPGQGLRLIYYSQIVNDFQKGDIAEGYSVSREKKESFPLTVTSAQKNPTAFYLCASSRQGLGNQPQHFGDGTRLSIL.

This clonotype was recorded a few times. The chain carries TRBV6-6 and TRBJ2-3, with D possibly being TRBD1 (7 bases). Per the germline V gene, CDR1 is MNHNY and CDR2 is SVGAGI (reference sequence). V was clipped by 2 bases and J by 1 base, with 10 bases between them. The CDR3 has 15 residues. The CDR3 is CASSYTRGGTDTQYF. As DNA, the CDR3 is TGTGCCAGCAGTTACACCAGGGGGGGCACAGATACGCAGTATTTT.

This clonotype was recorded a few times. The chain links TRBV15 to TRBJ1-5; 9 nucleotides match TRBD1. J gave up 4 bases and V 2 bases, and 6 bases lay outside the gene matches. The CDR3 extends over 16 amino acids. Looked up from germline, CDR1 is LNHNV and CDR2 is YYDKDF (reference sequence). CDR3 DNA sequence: TGTGCCACCAGCAGAAAGGGGGACAGGGCGAATCAGCCCCAGCATTTT. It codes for CATSRKGDRANQPQHF.

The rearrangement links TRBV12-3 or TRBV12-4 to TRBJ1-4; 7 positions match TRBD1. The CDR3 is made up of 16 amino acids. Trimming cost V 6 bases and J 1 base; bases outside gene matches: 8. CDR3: CASSRGRQGTNEKLFF. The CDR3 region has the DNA TGTGCCAGCAGCAGAGGACGACAGGGAACTAATGAAAAACTGTTTTTT.

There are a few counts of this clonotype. This CDR3 is CASSENRAMANEKLFF. For the CDR3, the DNA is TGTGCCAGCAGTGAAAACAGGGCGATGGCTAATGAAAAACTGTTTTTT. The chain joins TRBV28 to TRBJ1-4, with a weak D call TRBD1 (6 bases). The CDR3 is 16 amino acids. Germline-derived CDR1 and CDR2 are MDHEN and SYDVKM. Trimming pared 5 bases from V and 3 bases from J, leaving 16 bases between.

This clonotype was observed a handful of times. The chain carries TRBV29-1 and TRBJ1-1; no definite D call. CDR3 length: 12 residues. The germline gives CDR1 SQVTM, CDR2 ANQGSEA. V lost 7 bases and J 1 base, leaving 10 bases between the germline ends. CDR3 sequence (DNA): TGCAGCGCCTACGGACCGAACACTGAAGCTTTCTTT. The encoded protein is CSAYGPNTEAFF.

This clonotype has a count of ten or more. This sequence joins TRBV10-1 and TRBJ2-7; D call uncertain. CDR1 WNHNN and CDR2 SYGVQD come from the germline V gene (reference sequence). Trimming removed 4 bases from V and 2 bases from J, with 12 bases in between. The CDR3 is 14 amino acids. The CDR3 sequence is CASSGAKIPYEQYF. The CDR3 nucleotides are TGCGCCAGCAGTGGAGCAAAAATCCCCTACGAGCAGTACTTC.

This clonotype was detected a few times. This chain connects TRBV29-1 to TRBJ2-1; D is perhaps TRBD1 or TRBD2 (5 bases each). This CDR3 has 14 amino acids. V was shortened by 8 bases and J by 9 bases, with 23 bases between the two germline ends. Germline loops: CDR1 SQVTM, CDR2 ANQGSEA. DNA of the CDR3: TGCAGCTCATCAGGCCGGGGCTCTAATCTTGAGCAGTTCTTC. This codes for CSSSGRGSNLEQFF.

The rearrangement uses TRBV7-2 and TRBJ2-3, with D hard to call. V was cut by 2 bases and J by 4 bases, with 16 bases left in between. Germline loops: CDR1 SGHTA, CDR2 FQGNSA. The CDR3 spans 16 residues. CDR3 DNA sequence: TGTGCCAGCAGCTTAAGTGTCCCTTCGAGCTCAGATACGCAGTATTTT. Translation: CASSLSVPSSSDTQYF.

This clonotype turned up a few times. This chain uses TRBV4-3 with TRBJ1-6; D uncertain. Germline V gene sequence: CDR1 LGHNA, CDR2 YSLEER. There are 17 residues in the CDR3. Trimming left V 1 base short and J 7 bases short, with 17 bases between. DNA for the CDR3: TGCGCCAGCAGCCAAGTCCTAGCCGGAGTAGGAAATTCACCCCTCCACTTT. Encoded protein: CASSQVLAGVGNSPLHF.

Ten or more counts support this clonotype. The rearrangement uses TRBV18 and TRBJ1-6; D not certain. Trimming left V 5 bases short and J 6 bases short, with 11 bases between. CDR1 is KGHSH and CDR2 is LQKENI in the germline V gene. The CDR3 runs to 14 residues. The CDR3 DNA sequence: TGTGCCAGCTCAGAAGGACGGAGTAATTCACCCCTCCACTTT. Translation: CASSEGRSNSPLHF.

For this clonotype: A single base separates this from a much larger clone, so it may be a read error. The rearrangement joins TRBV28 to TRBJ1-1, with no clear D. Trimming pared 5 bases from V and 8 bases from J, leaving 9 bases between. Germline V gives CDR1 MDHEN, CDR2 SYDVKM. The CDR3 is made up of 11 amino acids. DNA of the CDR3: TGTGCCAGCAGTCACCAGGAAGAAGCTTTCTTT. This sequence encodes CASSHQEEAFF.

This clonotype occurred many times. The CDR3 sequence: CASIPGQLLSTDTQYF. The CDR3 nucleotides are TGTGCCAGCATCCCGGGACAGCTCCTTAGCACAGATACGCAGTATTTT. The chain is built from TRBV27 and TRBJ2-3; 7 nucleotides line up with TRBD1. The germline V gene has CDR1 MNHEY and CDR2 SMNVEV (reference sequence). There are 16 residues in the CDR3. The J segment lost 0 bases and the V segment lost 7 bases, leaving 10 bases of the junction unmatched.

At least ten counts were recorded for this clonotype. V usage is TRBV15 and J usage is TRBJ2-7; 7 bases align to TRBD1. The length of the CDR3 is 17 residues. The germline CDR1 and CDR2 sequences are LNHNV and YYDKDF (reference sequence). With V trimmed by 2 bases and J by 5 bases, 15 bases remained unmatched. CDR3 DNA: TGTGCCACCAGCAGATCCCTTCCACAGGGGAAGTCGCACGAGCAGTACTTC. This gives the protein CATSRSLPQGKSHEQYF.

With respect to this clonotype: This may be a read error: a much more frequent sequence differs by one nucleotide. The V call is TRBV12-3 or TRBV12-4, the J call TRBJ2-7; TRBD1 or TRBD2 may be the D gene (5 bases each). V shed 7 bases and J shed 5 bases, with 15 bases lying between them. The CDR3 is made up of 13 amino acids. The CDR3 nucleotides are TGTGCCAGCAACACGGGACCCCTGGACGAGCAGTACTTC. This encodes CASNTGPLDEQYF.

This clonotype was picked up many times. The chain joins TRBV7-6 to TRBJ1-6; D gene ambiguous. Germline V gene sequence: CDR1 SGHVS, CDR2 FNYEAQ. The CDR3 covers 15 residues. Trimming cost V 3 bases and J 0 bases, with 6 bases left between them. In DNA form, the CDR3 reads TGTGCCAGCAGCTTCAAGGGCTCCTATAATTCACCCCTCCACTTT. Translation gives CASSFKGSYNSPLHF. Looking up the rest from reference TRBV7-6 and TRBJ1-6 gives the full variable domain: GAGVSQSPRYKVTKRGQDVALRCDPISGHVSLYWYRQALGQGPEFLTYFNYEAQQDKSGLPNDRFSAERPEGSISTLTIQRTEQRDSAMYRCASSFKGSYNSPLHFGNGTRLTVT.

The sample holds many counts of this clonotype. The CDR3 region has the DNA TGCGCCAGCAGTCGACGGGACAGGGGTTACGAGCAGTACTTC. It yields the protein CASSRRDRGYEQYF. The gene calls are TRBV23-1 and TRBJ2-7, with TRBD1 matching over 10 bases. TRBV23-1 is an ORF for which the function is uncertain. This CDR3 has 14 residues. Trimming at V came to 4 bases and at J to 4 bases, leaving 4 bases not matched to a gene.

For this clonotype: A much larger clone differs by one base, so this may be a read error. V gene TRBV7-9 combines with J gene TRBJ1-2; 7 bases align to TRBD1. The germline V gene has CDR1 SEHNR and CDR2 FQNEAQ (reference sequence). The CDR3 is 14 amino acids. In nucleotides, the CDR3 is TGTGCCAACAGCTCCTCCGGACAGGAGAAAGGCTACACCTTC. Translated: CANSSSGQEKGYTF.

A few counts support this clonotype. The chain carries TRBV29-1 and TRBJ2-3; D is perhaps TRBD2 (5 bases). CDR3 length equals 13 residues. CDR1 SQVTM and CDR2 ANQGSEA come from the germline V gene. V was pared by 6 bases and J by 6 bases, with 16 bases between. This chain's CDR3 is CSVSEEVGDTQYF. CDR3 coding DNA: TGCAGCGTCTCAGAGGAGGTGGGGGATACGCAGTATTTT.